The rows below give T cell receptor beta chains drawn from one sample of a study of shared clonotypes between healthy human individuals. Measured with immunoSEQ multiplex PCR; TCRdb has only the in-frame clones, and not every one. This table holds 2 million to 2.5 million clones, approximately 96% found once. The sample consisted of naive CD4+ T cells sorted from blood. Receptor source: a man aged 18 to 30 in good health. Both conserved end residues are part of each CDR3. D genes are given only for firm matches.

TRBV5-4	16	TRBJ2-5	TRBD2	CASSAAVAGGQETQYF	TGTGCCAGCAGCGCCGCCGTAGCGGGGGGTCAAGAGACCCAGTACTTC
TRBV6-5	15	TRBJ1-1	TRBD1	CASSYSRTGRTEAFF	TGTGCCAGCAGTTACTCCCGGACAGGGAGGACTGAAGCTTTCTTT
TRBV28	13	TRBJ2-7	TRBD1	CASSMDRGGQGYF	TGTGCCAGCAGTATGGACAGGGGGGGGCAAGGGTACTTC
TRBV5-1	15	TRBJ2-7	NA	CASSQTENRGYEQYF	TGCGCCAGCAGCCAGACAGAAAACCGGGGCTACGAGCAGTACTTC
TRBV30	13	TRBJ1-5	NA	CAWSVGYDQPQHF	TGTGCCTGGAGTGTAGGATACGATCAGCCCCAGCATTTT
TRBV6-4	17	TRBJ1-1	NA	CATKRGSKPGTRTEAFF	TGTGCCACCAAGAGAGGGAGCAAACCGGGCACTCGGACTGAAGCTTTCTTT
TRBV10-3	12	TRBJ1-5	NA	CAISPQNGPQHF	TGTGCCATCAGTCCTCAGAATGGGCCCCAGCATTTT
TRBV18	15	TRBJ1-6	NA	CASSPQGSYNSPLHF	TGTGCCAGCTCACCACAGGGATCCTATAATTCACCCCTCCACTTT
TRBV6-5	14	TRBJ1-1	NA	CASSYSAVNTEAFF	TGTGCCAGCAGTTACTCGGCGGTGAACACTGAAGCTTTCTTT
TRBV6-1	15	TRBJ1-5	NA	CASTFNAGENQPQHF	TGTGCCAGCACCTTCAACGCCGGAGAGAATCAGCCCCAGCATTTT
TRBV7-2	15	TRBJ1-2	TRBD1	CASSSDRGWDYGYTF	TGTGCCAGCAGCTCCGACAGGGGGTGGGACTATGGCTACACCTTC
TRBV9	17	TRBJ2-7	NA	CASSQGRGSVSIYEQYF	TGTGCCAGCAGCCAGGGTAGGGGCAGCGTCAGTATCTACGAGCAGTACTTC
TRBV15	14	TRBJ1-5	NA	CATSRDRGNQPQHF	TGTGCCACCAGCAGAGATAGAGGGAATCAGCCCCAGCATTTT